This T cell receptor (beta chain) came from a study of blood T cell repertoires in COVID-19. Generated by immunoSEQ multiplex PCR, the TCRdb table keeps only in-frame clones and is missing some. Among 140,000 to 150,000 clones listed, 84% were seen once. Trimming cost V 5 bases and J 2 bases, with 3 bases left between them. This CDR3 is 12 amino acids long. This clonotype originated in a woman in her forties or fifties who had been exposed to COVID-19. The chain employs TRBV12-3 or TRBV12-4 and TRBJ2-2; D not resolved. The sequencing input was PBMCs or T cells enriched from blood (not recorded which). CDR3 bases: TGTGCCAGCAGTCCTAACACCGGGGAGCTGTTTTTT. The encoded protein is CASSPNTGELFF.